These T cell receptor beta chains were read from a single sample in a study of human T cells and chemical hapten exposure. Each CDR3 protein gets one entry after TCRdb re-called the RACE reads with MiXCR. This repertoire shows roughly 110,000 distinct CDR3 sequences, about 12% found once; its top ten account for 1.6%. The source was whole blood, collected in connection with sensitization to the hapten diphenylcyclopropenone (DPC). The receptors shown here come from a woman aged 50 to 60 with alopecia areata. Some clones in this sample may be carry-over from other donors' samples. The CDR3 runs from the conserved cysteine through the conserved F or W.

v_gene,j_gene,CDR3aa
TRBV28,TRBJ2-3,CASRKLAGALTDTQYF
TRBV5-4,TRBJ2-3,CASSIRTGTDTQYF
TRBV12-3/TRBV12-4,TRBJ1-1,CASSSNPNTEAFF
TRBV6-5,TRBJ2-1,CASSYSRQAHNEQFF
TRBV20-1,TRBJ2-3,CSAKRAGGGTDTQYF
TRBV9,TRBJ2-3,CASASTDTQYF
TRBV28,TRBJ1-4,CASSSWDIPEKLFF
TRBV14,TRBJ2-7,CASSQEQALDYEQYF
TRBV7-2,TRBJ1-3,CASSFQPGPSGNTIYF
TRBV6-5,TRBJ1-1,CASRLGTSNTEAFF
TRBV21-1,TRBJ2-7,CASSKGEREQYF
TRBV12-3/TRBV12-4,TRBJ1-1,CASSLIPGEPEAFF
TRBV7-9,TRBJ2-3,CASSFGGAWDTQYF